These T cell receptor beta chains were read from a single sample in a study of post-analysis software for immune sequencing data. TCRdb independently ran MiXCR on the PCR reads; one entry per CDR3 protein. Of around 710,000 distinct CDR3 sequences listed, 35% to 55% are singletons. Sequenced: blood. These receptor sequences come from a girl aged 10-17 years with multiple sclerosis. The CDR3 runs from the conserved cysteine through the conserved F or W. A D gene is named only where the DNA matches it firmly. The size entry is marked missing in some rows and otherwise reads once, few, many or a size class.

CASSPMAVQETQYF	TGTGCCAGCAGCCCTATGGCGGTCCAAGAGACCCAGTACTTC	few	TRBV28	-	14	TRBJ2-5
CASSSLSGRFLLYEQYF	TGTGCCAGCAGCTCTCTTAGCGGGAGGTTCCTCCTCTACGAGCAGTACTTC	few	TRBV7-2	TRBD2	17	TRBJ2-7
CASSDRASGNNEQFF	TGTGCCAGCAGTGACCGGGCTAGCGGGAACAATGAGCAGTTCTTC	-	TRBV6-4	TRBD2	15	TRBJ2-1
CASSLELRTRAYNEQFF	TGTGCCAGCAGCTTAGAGTTAAGGACTAGAGCCTACAATGAGCAGTTCTTC	few	TRBV11-3	TRBD2	17	TRBJ2-1
CASHNLGGQTGNEQFF	TGTGCCAGCCATAACCTAGGGGGCCAGACCGGGAATGAGCAGTTCTTC	-	TRBV27	TRBD1	16	TRBJ2-1
CASSLGRGGEQFF	TGTGCCAGCAGCTTAGGACGCGGTGGTGAGCAGTTCTTC	-	TRBV7-6	-	13	TRBJ2-1
CASSDGLLSYEQYF	TGTGCCAGCAGTGACGGTCTGCTATCCTACGAGCAGTACTTC	-	TRBV2	-	14	TRBJ2-7
CASSLAIGVERRATQYF	TGTGCCAGCAGCTTAGCGATTGGGGTTGAGAGGAGGGCTACGCAGTATTTT	-	TRBV7-9	-	17	TRBJ2-3
CASTISPGLAAFANTGELFF	TGTGCCAGCACAATTTCGCCGGGACTAGCGGCGTTCGCGAACACCGGGGAGCTGTTTTTT	-	TRBV12-3/TRBV12-4	TRBD2	20	TRBJ2-2
CSAPLANEQFF	TGCAGTGCTCCTCTAGCAAATGAGCAGTTCTTC	few	TRBV20-1	-	11	TRBJ2-1
CASSLQDGYEQYF	TGTGCCAGCAGTTTACAGGACGGTTACGAGCAGTACTTC	-	TRBV27	-	13	TRBJ2-7
CSASILADYNEQFF	TGCAGTGCTAGTATTCTAGCGGATTACAATGAGCAGTTCTTC	few	TRBV20-1	TRBD2	14	TRBJ2-1
CSARGGLAGGFEQFF	TGCAGTGCTAGGGGGGGGCTAGCGGGAGGTTTTGAGCAGTTCTTC	-	TRBV20-1	TRBD2	15	TRBJ2-1
CSGRHGTDTQYF	TGCAGCGGCAGACACGGCACAGATACGCAGTATTTT	-	TRBV29-1	-	12	TRBJ2-3
CASSLVVRNNEQFF	TGTGCCAGCAGTTTAGTCGTCAGGAACAATGAGCAGTTCTTC	-	TRBV12-3/TRBV12-4	-	14	TRBJ2-1
CASSQDELAGGYEQFF	TGCGCCAGCAGCCAAGACGAACTAGCGGGAGGGTATGAGCAGTTCTTC	many	TRBV4-3	TRBD2	16	TRBJ2-1
CASSLVGRVAPYNEQFF	TGTGCCAGCAGCTTAGTAGGGCGGGTTGCTCCCTACAATGAGCAGTTCTTC	once	TRBV11-2	-	17	TRBJ2-1
CASSQAAGAYNEQFF	TGTGCCAGCAGCCAAGCGGCGGGAGCCTACAATGAGCAGTTCTTC	once	TRBV3-1	TRBD2	15	TRBJ2-1
CASSSQFSPPTLRRETQYF	TGTGCCAGCAGTTCCCAATTTTCCCCTCCAACGCTACGGCGAGAGACCCAGTACTTC	few	TRBV6-5	-	19	TRBJ2-5
CASTPTLAGKETQYF	TGTGCCAGCACCCCAACACTAGCGGGAAAAGAGACCCAGTACTTC	-	TRBV28	TRBD2	15	TRBJ2-5
CVSTLGRLPQYF	TGTGTCAGCACTTTAGGGAGGCTACCGCAGTATTTT	-	TRBV7-2	-	12	TRBJ2-3
CASNRDRGSYNEQFF	TGCGCCAGCAACCGGGACAGGGGTTCCTACAATGAGCAGTTCTTC	-	TRBV5-1	TRBD1	15	TRBJ2-1
CASSSQGGYVETQYF	TGTGCCAGCAGCAGCCAAGGAGGGTACGTCGAGACCCAGTACTTC	few	TRBV7-9	-	15	TRBJ2-5
CASSTWDNYGYTF	TGTGCCAGCAGCACGTGGGACAACTATGGCTACACCTTC	-	TRBV7-2	-	13	TRBJ1-2
CASSLEGGIGQPQHF	TGTGCCAGCAGCTTAGAGGGAGGGATCGGGCAGCCCCAGCATTTT	-	TRBV11-2	-	15	TRBJ1-5
CSVLGTGGGETQYF	TGCAGCGTCCTAGGGACAGGGGGCGGGGAGACCCAGTACTTC	-	TRBV29-1	TRBD1	14	TRBJ2-5
CASSVDWTSGRNEQYF	TGTGCCAGCAGCGTAGATTGGACTAGCGGGAGGAACGAGCAGTACTTC	-	TRBV9	TRBD2	16	TRBJ2-7
CASNAQGVRTEAFF	TGCGCCAGCAACGCGCAGGGGGTTCGAACTGAAGCTTTCTTT	-	TRBV5-1	TRBD1	14	TRBJ1-1
CAWSAWRGSSYNEQFF	TGTGCCTGGAGTGCCTGGCGGGGGAGCTCCTACAATGAGCAGTTCTTC	few	TRBV30	TRBD2	16	TRBJ2-1
CASSLGGGSPYEQYF	TGTGCCAGCAGCTTAGGAGGGGGGAGCCCCTACGAGCAGTACTTC	few	TRBV7-9	-	15	TRBJ2-7
CSANRLAGSNEQFF	TGCAGTGCAAATCGACTAGCGGGTAGCAATGAGCAGTTCTTC	few	TRBV20-1	TRBD2	14	TRBJ2-1
CAATGTRIGAQYF	TGTGCCGCAACCGGGACACGCATTGGGGCCCAGTACTTC	-	TRBV6-2/TRBV6-3	-	13	TRBJ2-5
CASSLGTDSLTDTQYF	TGTGCCAGCAGCTTAGGGACGGACAGCCTCACAGATACGCAGTATTTT	-	TRBV13	-	16	TRBJ2-3
CAISEYSGTYGYTF	TGTGCCATCAGTGAGTACAGCGGGACGTATGGCTACACCTTC	few	TRBV10-3	-	14	TRBJ1-2
CSVEDQGWTEAFF	TGCAGCGTTGAGGACCAGGGATGGACTGAAGCTTTCTTT	-	TRBV29-1	-	13	TRBJ1-1
CASSYSAQGHYEQYF	TGTGCCAGCAGTTACTCGGCACAAGGGCACTACGAGCAGTACTTC	-	TRBV6-5	-	15	TRBJ2-7
CASSNQRTGSGSPLHF	TGTGCCAGCAGCAACCAAAGGACAGGGTCCGGGTCACCCCTCCACTTT	-	TRBV12-3/TRBV12-4	TRBD1	16	TRBJ1-6
CASSLVVGGLAGVGQETQYF	TGTGCCAGCAGCTTAGTAGTAGGGGGACTAGCGGGAGTCGGGCAAGAGACCCAGTACTTC	-	TRBV7-8	TRBD2	20	TRBJ2-5
CAGSQDLASGIGDTQYF	TGTGCCGGCAGCCAAGATCTGGCTAGCGGGATTGGAGATACGCAGTATTTT	-	TRBV4-2	TRBD2	17	TRBJ2-3
CASSLTSGKFETQYF	TGTGCCAGCAGCTTGACTAGCGGGAAGTTCGAGACCCAGTACTTC	-	TRBV5-4	TRBD2	15	TRBJ2-5